Below, one T cell receptor (beta chain) is given with its context. There is no known antigen for this receptor. Per-nucleotide qualities are absent, and no much larger clonotype sits a single base away. The sample belongs to a study of immune cell composition in non-small cell lung cancer (TCRdb year 2017). The study in broad terms: Histologic subtype was assigned using H&E plus p63, CK5, Napsin A and TTF-1 immunohistochemistry, mainly lung adenocarcinoma or squamous cell carcinoma. TCR-beta sequencing from Adaptive Biotechnologies was done on around 34 paired sets of NSCLC tumour and non-adjacent lung specimens and on 20 to 30 tumour-only specimens. For supplementary cohort #1, made up of around eleven lung adenocarcinoma cases, paired tumour/lung TCR-beta sequencing was done and TIL populations were generated so that tumour reactivity could be assessed. The subtype comparisons left out a handful of tumour specimens with TCR-beta data because those specimens were rare histological subtypes. The paper's findings and limits, for the study overall: Smoking pack-years did not significantly correlate with tumour TCR-beta clonality. Across 9 to 11 adenocarcinoma cases, TIL tumour reactivity correlated strongly with maximal tumour-associated clone frequency but not with overall clonality. Tumour-associated clones >0.5% were found in nearly half of NSCLC cases, namely in around 31% of adenocarcinomas versus about 73% of squamous carcinomas. The reactivity cohort contained only roughly 9 cases, and the tumour-reactive clones were not shown to have sequences in common with the dominant in vivo tumour-associated clones.

A two-step multiplex PCR amplified TCR-beta CDR3 regions from genomic DNA, and the second step of the PCR added Illumina-compatible adaptors. TCR-beta immunosequencing was carried out on an Illumina platform through the commercial immunoSEQ service. In the original analysis: Repertoires were described by productive clonality and by Top 10 Clones, which is the percentage of T-cell templates coming from the ten most frequent sequences. Productive clonality had a range of 0 to 1, where 1 means a monoclonal population. Tumour-associated clones, identified using log10 scatter plots, were defined as sequences that made up at least 0.1% of tumour T-cell templates and were not found in the matched non-adjacent lung. Two-group comparisons used Student's t-tests, stages used ANOVA, and relationships used linear regression, analysed in GraphPad Prism7 and R. Here the immuneACCESS table is served through TCRdb, limited to in-frame sequences with V and J called. Missing clones are a known gap in these copies; in checked studies unresolved V genes cover under half, and the rest lacks a known reason. From that table come the V and J calls and clone size; the DNA was used to work out D and trimming. This sample has some 7,000 clones in its table, and 84% of those were observed once. Roughly an eighth of the sample belongs to the ten largest clones.

Non-adjacent lung tissue from the same patient, taken as far from the tumour as possible and at least 3 cm away, was used for the normal lung samples. Genomic DNA was isolated with the QIAamp DNA kit from frozen aliquots of single-cell suspensions that had not been sorted. Tissues were received within 2 hours of resection and were immediately processed into single-cell suspensions. Tissue was mechanically dissociated and enzymatically digested with DNase I, collagenase I and hyaluronidase for roughly 30 minutes at 37 °C, then filtered and RBC-lysed. This receptor was taken from a human donor with non-small cell lung cancer. The sequenced material came from non-adjacent lung tissue.

CDR3 region: CASSGTSGGTDTQYF. The DNA sequence follows: TGTGCCAGCTCGGGGACTAGCGGGGGCACAGATACGCAGTATTTT. This chain is built from TRBV14 and TRBJ2-3; TRBD2 agrees with 13 junctional bases. Compared with germline, V lacks 8 bases and J lacks 1 base; bases without a gene match: 3. CDR1 and CDR2 are drawn from the germline V gene: SGHDN, FVKESK. The CDR3 starts with the cysteine, ends with the phenylalanine, and has 15 residues. Only CDR3 DNA is held: 45 bases, read in frame from base 1.